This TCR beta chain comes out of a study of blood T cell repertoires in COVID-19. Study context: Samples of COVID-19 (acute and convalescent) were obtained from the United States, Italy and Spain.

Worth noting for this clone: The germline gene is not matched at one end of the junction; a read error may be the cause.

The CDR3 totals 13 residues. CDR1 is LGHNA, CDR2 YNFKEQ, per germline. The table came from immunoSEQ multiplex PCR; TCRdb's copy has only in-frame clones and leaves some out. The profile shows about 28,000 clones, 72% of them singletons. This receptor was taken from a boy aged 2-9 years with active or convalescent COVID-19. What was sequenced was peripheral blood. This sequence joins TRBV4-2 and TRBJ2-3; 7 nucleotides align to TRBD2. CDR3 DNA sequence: TGTGCCAGCAGCCAAGACTGGGCGGGAGAAGTGGATTTT. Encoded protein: CASSQDWAGEVDF.